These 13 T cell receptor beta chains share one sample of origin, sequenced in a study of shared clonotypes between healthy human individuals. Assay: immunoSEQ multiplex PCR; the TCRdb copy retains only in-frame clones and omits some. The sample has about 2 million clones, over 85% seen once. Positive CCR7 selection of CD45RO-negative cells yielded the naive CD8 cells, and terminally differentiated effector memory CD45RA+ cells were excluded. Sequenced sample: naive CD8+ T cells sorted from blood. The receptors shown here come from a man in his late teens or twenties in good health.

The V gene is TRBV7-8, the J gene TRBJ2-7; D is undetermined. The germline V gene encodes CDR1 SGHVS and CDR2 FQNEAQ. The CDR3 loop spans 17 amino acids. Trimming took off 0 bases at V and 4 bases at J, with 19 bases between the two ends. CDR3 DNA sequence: TGTGCCAGCAGCTTAGCCCTCGGACGAGGTTTGGGTTACGAGCAGTACTTC. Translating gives CASSLALGRGLGYEQYF.

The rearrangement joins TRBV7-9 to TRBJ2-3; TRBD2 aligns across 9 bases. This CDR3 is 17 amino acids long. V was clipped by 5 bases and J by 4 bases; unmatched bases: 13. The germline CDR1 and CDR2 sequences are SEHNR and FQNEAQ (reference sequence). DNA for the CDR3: TGTGCCAGCAGCATACCCTCGGACGGCGGGGGGGCAGATACGCAGTATTTT. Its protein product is CASSIPSDGGGADTQYF.

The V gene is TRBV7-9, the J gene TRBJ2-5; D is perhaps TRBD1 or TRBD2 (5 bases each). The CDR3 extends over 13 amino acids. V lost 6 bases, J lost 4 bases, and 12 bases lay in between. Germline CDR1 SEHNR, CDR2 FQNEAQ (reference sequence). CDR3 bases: TGTGCCAGCAGTTCCCATGGGGGAGAGACCCAGTACTTC. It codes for CASSSHGGETQYF.

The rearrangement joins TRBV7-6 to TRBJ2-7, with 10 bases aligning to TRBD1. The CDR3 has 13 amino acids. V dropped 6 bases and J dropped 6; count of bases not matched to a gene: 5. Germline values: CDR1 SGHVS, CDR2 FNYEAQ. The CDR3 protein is CASSPGTGAEQYF. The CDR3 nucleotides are TGTGCCAGCAGTCCCGGGACAGGGGCCGAGCAGTACTTC.

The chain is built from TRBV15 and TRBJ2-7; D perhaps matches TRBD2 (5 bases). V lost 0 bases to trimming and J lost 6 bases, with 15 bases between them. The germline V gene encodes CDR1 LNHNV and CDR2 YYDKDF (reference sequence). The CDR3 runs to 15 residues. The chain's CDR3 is CATSRDPGSLLEQYF. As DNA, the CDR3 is TGTGCCACCAGCAGAGATCCGGGGAGTCTACTCGAGCAGTACTTC.

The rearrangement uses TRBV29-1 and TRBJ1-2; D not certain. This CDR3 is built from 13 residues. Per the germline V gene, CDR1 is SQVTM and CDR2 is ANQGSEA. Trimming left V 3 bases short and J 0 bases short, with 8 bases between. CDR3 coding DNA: TGCAGCGTTGAGTCGGGTACTAACTATGGCTACACCTTC. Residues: CSVESGTNYGYTF.

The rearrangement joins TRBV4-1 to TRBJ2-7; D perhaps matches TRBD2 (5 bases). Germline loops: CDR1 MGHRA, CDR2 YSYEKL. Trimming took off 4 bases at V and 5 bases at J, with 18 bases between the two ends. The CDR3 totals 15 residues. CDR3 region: CASSRKADRVNEQYF. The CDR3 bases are TGCGCCAGCAGCCGAAAAGCGGACCGAGTGAACGAGCAGTACTTC.

CDR3 nucleotides: TGTGCCATCAGTGAGGCCTCTGGGGCCAACGTCCTGACTTTC. Protein: CAISEASGANVLTF. The chain uses TRBV10-3 and TRBJ2-6; D gene ambiguous. Trimming took 2 bases from V and 0 from J, leaving 2 bases between them. The CDR3 totals 14 residues. The V gene's germline CDR1 is ENHRY and CDR2 SYGVKD.

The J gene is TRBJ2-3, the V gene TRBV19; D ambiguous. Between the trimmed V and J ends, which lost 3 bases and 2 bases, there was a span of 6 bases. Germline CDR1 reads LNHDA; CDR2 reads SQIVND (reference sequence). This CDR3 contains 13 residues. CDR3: CASSMGITDTQYF. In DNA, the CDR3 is TGTGCCAGTAGTATGGGGATCACAGATACGCAGTATTTT.

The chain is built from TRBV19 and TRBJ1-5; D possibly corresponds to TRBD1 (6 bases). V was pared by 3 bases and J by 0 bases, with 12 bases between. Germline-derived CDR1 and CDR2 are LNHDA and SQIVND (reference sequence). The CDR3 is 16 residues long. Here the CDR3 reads CASSIPGQHSNQPQHF. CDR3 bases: TGTGCCAGTAGTATCCCCGGACAGCATAGCAATCAGCCCCAGCATTTT.

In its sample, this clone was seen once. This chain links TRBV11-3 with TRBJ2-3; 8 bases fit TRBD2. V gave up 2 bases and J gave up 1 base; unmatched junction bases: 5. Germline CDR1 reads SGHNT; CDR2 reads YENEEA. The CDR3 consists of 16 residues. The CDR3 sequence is CASSLREGEGTDTQYF. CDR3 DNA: TGTGCCAGCAGCTTACGGGAGGGAGAGGGCACAGATACGCAGTATTTT.

For the CDR3, the DNA is TGTGCCAGCAGCCAAACCTACGAGCAGTACTTC. Translated: CASSQTYEQYF. The chain recombines TRBV5-8 with TRBJ2-7; D is uncertain. Germline CDR1 and CDR2: SGHTS and YDEGEE. Deletions cut 4 bases from V and 2 bases from J, with 4 bases between. CDR3 length: 11 residues.

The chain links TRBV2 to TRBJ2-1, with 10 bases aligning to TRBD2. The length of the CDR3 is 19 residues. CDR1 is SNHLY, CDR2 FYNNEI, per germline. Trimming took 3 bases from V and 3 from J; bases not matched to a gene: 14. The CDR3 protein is CASSDLNGIAGGNYNEQFF. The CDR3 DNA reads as TGTGCCAGCAGTGATTTAAACGGGATAGCGGGAGGTAACTACAATGAGCAGTTCTTC. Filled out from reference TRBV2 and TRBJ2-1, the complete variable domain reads EPEVTQTPSHQVTQMGQEVILRCVPISNHLYFYWYRQILGQKVEFLVSFYNNEISEKSEIFDDQFSVERPDGSNFTLKIRSTKLEDSAMYFCASSDLNGIAGGNYNEQFFGPGTRLTVL.